Detailed here is one T cell receptor (beta chain). RNA was isolated and reverse transcribed to cDNA, the sequencing template. TCRdb keeps only in-frame clones here, not all; method: immunoSEQ multiplex PCR. This sample carries about 140,000 clones, roughly 86% of them seen once, and the ten largest clones take about 12%. This specimen comes from a study of CD8+ T cells in alopecia areata. Treatment here: oral pan-JAK inhibitor, 5-10 mg twice daily. Trimming removed 5 bases from V and 2 bases from J, with 13 bases in between. CDR3 length: 14 residues. CDR1 is SGHVS, CDR2 FQNEAQ, per germline. The chain carries TRBV7-8 and TRBJ2-7; possibly TRBD1 for D (7 bases). The starting material was CD8+ T cells sorted from blood, obtained at week 4, from a patient treated with tofacitinib. This receptor was taken from a human donor with alopecia areata. This CDR3 reads CASSGRTGTYEQYF. CDR3 bases: TGTGCCAGCAGCGGGAGGACAGGCACCTACGAGCAGTACTTC.